One sample yielded the 21 T cell receptor beta chains listed below, sequenced in a study of cytomegalovirus exposure and HLA in healthy donors (dated by TCRdb to the late 2010s). The library came from the immunoSEQ multiplex PCR assay. For the multiplex PCR, a mixture combining 60 forward primers for TCR Vbeta segments and 13 reverse primers for TCR Jbeta segments was used. TCRdb's version of the immuneACCESS table is confined to in-frame rearrangements and falls short of the full clone set. An unresolved V gene accounts for under half of the shortfall where checked; the remainder is of unknown origin. In all, the sample holds about 150,000 clones, and 82% of those were seen once. The top ten hold under 8% of the sample. The sample was PBMCs. These receptors all stem from a woman aged 45-65 years in good health and CMV-seropositive.

The chain combines TRBV19 with TRBJ2-7; 7 bases are shared with TRBD1. The CDR3 is 13 residues long. After removal of 7 bases from V and 5 bases from J, the junction contained 8 bases not matched to a gene. Germline V gene sequence: CDR1 LNHDA, CDR2 SQIVND (reference sequence). The CDR3 protein is CASTWTGADEQYF. The DNA of the CDR3 is TGTGCCAGTACCTGGACAGGAGCCGACGAGCAGTACTTC. Complete variable domain (other parts from reference TRBV19 and TRBJ2-7): DGGITQSPKYLFRKEGQNVTLSCEQNLNHDAMYWYRQDPGQGLRLIYYSQIVNDFQKGDIAEGYSVSREKKESFPLTVTSAQKNPTAFYLCASTWTGADEQYFGPGTRLTVT.

The CDR3 spells CSVAQGAATDTQYF. The CDR3 DNA reads TGCAGCGTCGCACAGGGGGCCGCCACAGATACGCAGTATTTT. V gene TRBV29-1 combines with J gene TRBJ2-3, with 9 bases aligning to TRBD1. This CDR3 comprises 14 residues. V trimming: 6 bases; J trimming: 2 bases; junction bases outside the gene matches: 6. In germline, CDR1 is SQVTM, CDR2 ANQGSEA.

The CDR3 loop is CASTGYTEAFF. CDR3 in DNA: TGTGCCAGCACCGGGTACACTGAAGCTTTCTTT. V and J are TRBV5-5 and TRBJ1-1; D gene ambiguous. Germline V gene lookup returns CDR1 SGHKS and CDR2 YYEKEE (reference sequence). Between the trimmed V and J ends, which lost 6 bases and 3 bases, there was a span of 6 bases. The CDR3 contains 11 residues.

The chain links TRBV5-8 to TRBJ1-1, with 8 positions matching TRBD1. Looked up from germline, CDR1 is SGHTS and CDR2 is YDEGEE. The CDR3 contains 14 residues. The V gene end was trimmed by 1 base and the J gene end by 6 bases; junction bases not matched to a gene: 5. The CDR3 DNA follows: TGTGCCAGCAGCTTGCGACAGGGGTACGCTGAAGCTTTCTTT. It encodes CASSLRQGYAEAFF.

The gene calls are TRBV19 and TRBJ2-3, with 7 bases that match TRBD1. This CDR3 has 16 amino acids. Germline values: CDR1 LNHDA, CDR2 SQIVND (reference sequence). V was clipped by 5 bases and J by 0 bases; unmatched bases: 8. The CDR3 region is CASSQQGISSTDTQYF. Written as DNA, the CDR3 is TGTGCCAGTAGTCAACAGGGGATTTCTAGCACAGATACGCAGTATTTT.

The chain carries TRBV5-5 and TRBJ2-5; 10 bases match TRBD2. Trimming cost V 5 bases and J 1 base; bases outside gene matches: 5. CDR1 is SGHKS and CDR2 is YYEKEE in the germline V gene (reference sequence). CDR3 length equals 15 residues. The CDR3 DNA sequence: TGTGCCAGCAGGCCTAGCGGGGGTTCCCAAGAGACCCAGTACTTC. Translation gives CASRPSGGSQETQYF.

This clone appeared a single time. This sequence joins TRBV5-6 and TRBJ2-4; possibly TRBD1 for D (6 bases). This CDR3 spans 15 amino acids. Germline lookup yields CDR1 SGHDT and CDR2 YYEEEE. V lost 2 bases and J 0 bases, leaving 9 bases between the germline ends. CDR3 DNA sequence: TGTGCCAGCAGCTTACAGGGCCTAGCCAAAAACATTCAGTACTTC. Its protein is CASSLQGLAKNIQYF.

The V and J genes are TRBV4-3 and TRBJ1-4; 9 bases match TRBD1. This CDR3 contains 17 residues. V trimming: 5 bases; J trimming: 8 bases; junction bases outside the gene matches: 15. Per the germline V gene, CDR1 is LGHNA and CDR2 is YSLEER. CDR3 region: CASSTTGGGGLAEKLFF. The CDR3 region has the DNA TGCGCCAGCAGCACAACAGGGGGCGGCGGTCTTGCCGAAAAACTGTTTTTT.

This chain joins TRBV7-2 and TRBJ2-1, with D tentatively TRBD2 (6 bases). The CDR3 covers 14 residues. Germline values: CDR1 SGHTA, CDR2 FQGNSA. V was pared by 5 bases and J by 10 bases, with 18 bases between. CDR3 residues: CASSANAAGREQFF. The CDR3 DNA reads as TGTGCCAGCAGCGCCAATGCAGCGGGTCGGGAGCAGTTCTTC.

The rearrangement uses TRBV7-2 and TRBJ2-1; TRBD2 aligns across 11 bases. The V segment lost 5 bases and the J segment 4 bases; nucleotides outside the gene matches: 10. The CDR3 covers 17 residues. The germline V gene encodes CDR1 SGHTA and CDR2 FQGNSA. The CDR3 coding sequence is TGTGCCAGCAGCCCCGGGGTAGCGGGGGGGTGGTACAATGAGCAGTTCTTC. Translation gives CASSPGVAGGWYNEQFF.

The chain is built from TRBV5-1 and TRBJ1-6; possible D gene TRBD1, 5 bases. The CDR3 has 15 amino acids. Germline V gene data show CDR1 as SGHRS and CDR2 as YFSETQ. Trimming cost V 0 bases and J 9 bases, with 13 bases left between them. In nucleotides, the CDR3 is TGCGCCAGCAGCTTGGTTGGGGGGGATGGTTCACCCCTCCACTTT. It specifies CASSLVGGDGSPLHF.

In this sample, this clone turned up once. V and J are TRBV5-4 and TRBJ2-1, with 9 bases that match TRBD2. The CDR3 loop spans 17 amino acids. Germline CDR1 is SGHNT and CDR2 is YYREEE (reference sequence). The V segment lost 3 bases and the J segment 6 bases; nucleotides outside the gene matches: 13. DNA of the CDR3: TGTGCCAGCAGCTCACCGACTAGCGGTCGGACTACCAATGAGCAGTTCTTC. Translated, it gives CASSSPTSGRTTNEQFF. Variable domain in full (rest from reference TRBV5-4 and TRBJ2-1): ETGVTQSPTHLIKTRGQQVTLRCSSQSGHNTVSWYQQALGQGPQFIFQYYREEENGRGNFPPRFSGLQFPNYSSELNVNALELDDSALYLCASSSPTSGRTTNEQFFGPGTRLTVL.

The chain is built from TRBV7-3 and TRBJ2-3, with 10 bases aligning to TRBD1. The germline V gene has CDR1 SGHTA and CDR2 FQGTGA. The CDR3 runs 15 residues. V dropped 0 bases and J dropped 3; count of bases not matched to a gene: 0. The CDR3 DNA is TGTGCCAGCAGCTTAACGGGACAGGGGACAGATACGCAGTATTTT. Protein: CASSLTGQGTDTQYF.

The V and J genes are TRBV4-3 and TRBJ1-2; unclear D gene. CDR1 LGHNA and CDR2 YSLEER come from the germline V gene. Deletions cut 1 base from V and 5 bases from J, with 14 bases between. This CDR3 is 15 amino acids long. Here the CDR3 DNA reads TGCGCCAGCAGCCAAGCAGAAACAGCCCCATATGGCTACACCTTC. Amino acid sequence: CASSQAETAPYGYTF.

The V call is TRBV6-4, the J call TRBJ2-3; D not certain. V lost 2 bases to trimming and J lost 1 base, with 7 bases between them. Germline V gene sequence: CDR1 MRHNA, CDR2 SNTAGT. The CDR3 loop spans 14 amino acids. CDR3 bases: TGTGCCAGCAGTGACGGCGGAGGCACAGATACGCAGTATTTT. Its translation: CASSDGGGTDTQYF.

This chain joins TRBV25-1 and TRBJ2-7, with D possibly TRBD1 on 6 matching bases. This CDR3 is 15 amino acids long. In germline, CDR1 is MGHDK, CDR2 SYGVNS. V lost 4 bases, J lost 5 bases, and 18 bases lay in between. CDR3 region: CASSARLTGPNEQYF. Here the CDR3 DNA reads TGTGCCAGCAGTGCCCGACTGACAGGACCCAACGAGCAGTACTTC.

V usage is TRBV21-1 and J usage is TRBJ1-2; no check of the table's D call, TRBD1, against the DNA was made. TRBV21-1 is labeled a pseudogene. The length of the CDR3 is 16 residues. The CDR3 is CASSKAEDRGRDGYTF. DNA for the CDR3: TGTGCCAGCAGCAAAGCCGAGGACAGGGGACGCGATGGCTACACCTTC.

Worth noting for this clone: Other nucleotide sequences in the sample specify the same CDR3. The chain is built from TRBV5-1 and TRBJ2-3, with no clear D. Trimming took 4 bases from V and 0 from J, leaving 3 bases between them. The CDR3 runs to 12 residues. The germline V gene encodes CDR1 SGHRS and CDR2 YFSETQ. DNA of the CDR3: TGCGCCAGCAGCGAGAGCACAGATACGCAGTATTTT. Translated: CASSESTDTQYF.

This chain links TRBV7-7 with TRBJ1-1; D is uncertain. V was clipped by 1 base and J by 3 bases, with 6 bases between them. CDR1 is SSHAT and CDR2 is FNYEAQ in the germline V gene (reference sequence). The CDR3 totals 13 residues. CDR3 in DNA: TGTGCCAGCAGCTTAGACAGAGACACTGAAGCTTTCTTT. This gives the protein CASSLDRDTEAFF.

V usage is TRBV19 and J usage is TRBJ2-7; 8 nucleotides match TRBD1. V shed 6 bases and J 5 bases; nucleotides not matched to a gene: 6. The CDR3 covers 13 residues. The germline V gene encodes CDR1 LNHDA and CDR2 SQIVND (reference sequence). The CDR3 DNA follows: TGTGCCAGTAGCCCGGACAGGGTAAACGAGCAGTACTTC. Translation: CASSPDRVNEQYF. The whole variable domain, filled in from reference TRBV19 and TRBJ2-7, reads DGGITQSPKYLFRKEGQNVTLSCEQNLNHDAMYWYRQDPGQGLRLIYYSQIVNDFQKGDIAEGYSVSREKKESFPLTVTSAQKNPTAFYLCASSPDRVNEQYFGPGTRLTVT.

This clone was counted only a few times. The rearrangement uses TRBV27 and TRBJ1-2, with D perhaps TRBD1 (6 bases). V lost 11 bases, J lost 8 bases, and 12 bases lay in between. This CDR3 is built from 10 residues. Germline V lookup: CDR1 MNHEY, CDR2 SMNVEV (reference sequence). The CDR3 nucleotides read TGTGCCCCACAGGGCAGCGGCTACACCTTC. Amino acid sequence: CAPQGSGYTF.